This is a list of T cell receptor beta chains from one sample in a study of CD4 T cells in relation to SARS-CoV-2 and coronaviruses. This table comes from immunoSEQ multiplex PCR, and its TCRdb copy is limited to in-frame clones, with some not included. The sample lists about 59,000 clones, around 86% seen once, with approximately 1.4% in the top ten. Sequencing was performed on memory CD4+ T cells from PBMCs. These receptors were collected from a human donor in good health. Each CDR3 is given with its conserved first and last residue. A D gene is named only where the DNA matches it firmly. Clone size is stated in some rows and not others, as once, few, many or a class when expanded.

NA	NA	TRBJ1-4	TRBV12-3/TRBV12-4	TGTGCCAGCAGCCTGAATGGAAAACTGTTTTTT	CASSLNGKLFF
NA	TRBD2	TRBJ2-2	TRBV5-1	TGCGCCAGCAGCGCGAGACTAGCGGGAGGATCCACCGGGGAGCTGTTTTTT	CASSARLAGGSTGELFF
NA	NA	TRBJ2-5	TRBV29-1	TGCAGCGTTGAAGATTCTAGGGGGGAGACCCAGTACTTC	CSVEDSRGETQYF
few	NA	TRBJ1-1	TRBV19	TGTGCCAGTCAACCAACGGGGCGGGGGATGACGGTCGACACTGAAGCTTTCTTT	CASQPTGRGMTVDTEAFF
NA	TRBD1	TRBJ2-5	TRBV18	TGTGCCAGCTCACCCGGGACAGGGGCCCAAGAGACCCAGTACTTC	CASSPGTGAQETQYF
once	NA	TRBJ2-1	TRBV3-1/TRBV3-2	TGTGCCAGCAGCCAAGCGGGGTACAATGAGCAGTTCTTC	CASSQAGYNEQFF
once	TRBD2	TRBJ2-1	TRBV24-1	TGTGCCACCCAGTCGGCGGGAGGAAGGAATGAGCAGTTCTTC	CATQSAGGRNEQFF
NA	NA	TRBJ2-7	TRBV21-1	TGTGCCAGCAGCATCCAGACAGGGGGTCCGCCTTACGAGCAGTACTTC	CASSIQTGGPPYEQYF
once	NA	TRBJ2-1	TRBV5-1	TGCGCCAGCAGCTTCAGGGTGGGGTGGTACAATGAGCAGTTCTTC	CASSFRVGWYNEQFF
NA	NA	TRBJ2-3	TRBV2	TGTGCCAGCAGGGCCTTAGCGGTAGGCACAGATACGCAGTATTTT	CASRALAVGTDTQYF
NA	TRBD2	TRBJ2-1	TRBV16	TGTGCCAGCAGCCAATCTTTAGCGGGAGATGGTGAGCAGTTCTTC	CASSQSLAGDGEQFF
NA	NA	TRBJ1-2	TRBV30	TGTGCCCTGAACAGGAGAACTAACTATGGCTACACCTTC	CALNRRTNYGYTF
NA	NA	TRBJ1-1	TRBV19	TGTGCCAGTAAGATTGCGGGGGTAGTGAACACTGAAGCTTTCTTT	CASKIAGVVNTEAFF
NA	NA	TRBJ2-3	TRBV28	TGTGCCAGCAGATCCCGGACTAAGGATACGCAGTATTTT	CASRSRTKDTQYF
NA	NA	TRBJ2-7	TRBV11-2	TGTGCCAGCAGCTTAGTTATGTCCTACGAGCAGTACTTC	CASSLVMSYEQYF
once	NA	TRBJ2-7	TRBV28	TGTGCCAGCAGTTCACCGAACCCCCAACAGCGACCTCCCTACGAGCAGTACTTC	CASSSPNPQQRPPYEQYF
NA	NA	TRBJ2-7	TRBV27	TGTGCCACCAAACCGACGGGCTCCTACGAGCAGTACTTC	CATKPTGSYEQYF
NA	NA	TRBJ2-4	TRBV2	TGTGCCAGCAGTGGGTTAGGGGGGGGCATTCAGTACTTC	CASSGLGGGIQYF
NA	NA	TRBJ2-4	TRBV28	TGTGCCACAAAGACAGACAAAAACATTCAGTACTTC	CATKTDKNIQYF
once	TRBD1	TRBJ2-2	TRBV5-1	TGCGCCAGCAGCTTGGGGACAGGGGTGAACACCGGGGAGCTGTTTTTT	CASSLGTGVNTGELFF
NA	NA	TRBJ1-1	TRBV28	TGTGCCAGCAGTTTATCCGGATACACTGAAGCTTTCTTT	CASSLSGYTEAFF
NA	NA	TRBJ1-5	TRBV14	TGTGCCAGCAGCCTTAGACCTGCCTGGGCCCAGCATTTT	CASSLRPAWAQHF